In its sample, the clone carrying this T cell receptor beta chain was seen many times. The antigen remains unidentified. This sample was included in a study of metastatic and nonmetastatic thyroid tumors. The overall study: Repertoires from malignant and benign thyroid patients were compared across blood and tumor or nodule tissue.

Treatment of any kind had been given to no patient before thyroid surgery. Study-wide findings and caveats: It was reported that TCR beta diversity was significantly higher in malignant thyroid tumors than benign nodules, in blood and tumor.

Original processing notes: The study's classifier, a distant-metastasis tool for papillary thyroid cancer, was built using CDR3 differences across clinicopathological groups. TCRdb re-analyzed the PCR reads using MiXCR. TCRdb's processing, not the study's, gives the V and J calls here. The sample lists about 20,000 clones; less than 35% were seen once. The receptor's source is a female donor with papillary thyroid cancer or a benign thyroid nodule (not recorded which). Some clones in this sample may be carry-over from other donors' samples. Specimen: blood.

The CDR3 sequence: CASSPLAGGYYNEQFF. As DNA, the CDR3 is TGTGCCAGCAGCCCTCTAGCGGGAGGCTACTACAATGAGCAGTTCTTC. V and J are TRBV7-9 and TRBJ2-1, with 11 bases lining up with TRBD2. This CDR3 has 16 amino acids. CDR1 and CDR2 (germline): SEHNR, FQNEAQ (reference sequence). With V trimmed by 5 bases and J by 3 bases, 6 bases remained unmatched.